Given below is one T cell receptor (beta chain) in context. Its antigen is not identified. The data were obtained in a study of blood T cells in healthy people across ages. The second PCR ran roughly 7 to 12 cycles with a sample-barcoded 5' primer and J-beta primers. Every cDNA was tagged by a template-switch adaptor with 12 random nucleotides. TCRdb passed the 5' RACE reads through MiXCR, listing each CDR3 protein once. The data show about 780,000 distinct CDR3 sequences, about half seen once. Study-level findings and limits: Higher diversity, along with more naive CD4+ cells, distinguished long-lived donors from aged donors.

The material sequenced was blood. The receptor comes from an elderly man in good health.

The CDR3 DNA sequence: TGTGCCAGCAGCTTCCTTCATGGACAGGGAAAATCCTACGAGCAGTACTTC. Amino acids: CASSFLHGQGKSYEQYF. The chain links TRBV7-9 to TRBJ2-7; the match to TRBD1 covers 8 bases. With 3 bases clipped from V and 1 base from J, the junction kept 11 bases outside the gene matches. The CDR3 length is 17 residues. Germline CDR1 is SEHNR and CDR2 is FQNEAQ (reference sequence).